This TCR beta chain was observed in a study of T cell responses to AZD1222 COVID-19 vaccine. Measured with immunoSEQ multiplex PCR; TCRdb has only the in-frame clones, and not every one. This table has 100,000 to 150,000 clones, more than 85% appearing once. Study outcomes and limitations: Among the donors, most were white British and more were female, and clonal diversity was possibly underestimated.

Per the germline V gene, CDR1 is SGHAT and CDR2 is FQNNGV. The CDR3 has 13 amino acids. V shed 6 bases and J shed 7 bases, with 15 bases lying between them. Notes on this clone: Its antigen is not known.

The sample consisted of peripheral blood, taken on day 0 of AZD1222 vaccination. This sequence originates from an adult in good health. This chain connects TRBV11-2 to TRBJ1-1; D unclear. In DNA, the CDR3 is TGTGCCAGCAGTTGGAGTGGCGGGGATGAAGCTTTCTTT. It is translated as CASSWSGGDEAFF.